The clone carrying this TCR beta chain was observed many times. What it recognizes is unknown. Germline-derived CDR1 and CDR2 are LGHNA and YNFKEQ. The V and J ends lost 4 bases and 1 base respectively, with 10 bases between them. The CDR3 contains 14 residues. Library preparation for TCR beta used quantitative 5'-RACE with molecular barcodes. Each CDR3 protein gets one entry after TCRdb re-called the 5' RACE reads with MiXCR. This sample has about 150,000 distinct CDR3 sequences, with about a third found just once. This sample was taken from a study of CD8 T cells in ankylosing spondylitis. Whole-study findings and limits: Significantly higher representation of disease-linked clones was reported for matched ankylosing spondylitis synovial fluid.

This chain joins TRBV4-2 and TRBJ1-1; D gene uncertain. The sequence derives from a male donor with ankylosing spondylitis. The specimen sequenced was synovial fluid, either unsorted or a sorted T cell fraction (not recorded which). CDR3 coding DNA: TGTGCCAGCAGCCGCCAAGTGCGGAACACTGAAGCTTTCTTT. Its protein is CASSRQVRNTEAFF.